These 25 T cell receptor beta chains originate from one sample sequenced in a study of Ad26.COV2.S vaccination and SARS-CoV-2 variants. The treatment denotes: about 20 received Ad26.COV2.S at low or high dose, single or two shots; about 5 received placebo; per-sample allocation not given. The investigators took samples on day 63 after the first vaccine or placebo injection. Assay: immunoSEQ multiplex PCR; the TCRdb copy retains only in-frame clones and omits some. This table has 410,000 or so clones, 80% to 95% appearing once. Source: peripheral blood, taken in a trial of Ad26.COV2.S vaccine versus placebo. These receptors all stem from a person aged 18-65 years who received the Ad26.COV2.S COVID-19 vaccine or a placebo.

The CDR3 region is CASSSSGTDGNTIYF. The CDR3 nucleotides read TGTGCCAGCTCCTCATCCGGGACGGATGGAAACACCATATATTTT. This chain connects TRBV18 to TRBJ1-3, with a possible D match to TRBD1 (5 bases). Germline CDR1 reads KGHSH; CDR2 reads LQKENI. The CDR3 spans 15 residues. V lost 6 bases, J lost 3 bases, and 15 bases lay in between.

The J gene is TRBJ2-7, the V gene TRBV6-2 or TRBV6-3, with 10 bases fitting TRBD2. Trimming cost V 6 bases and J 1 base; bases outside gene matches: 12. The CDR3 has 17 amino acids. CDR1 is MNHEY, CDR2 SVGEGT, per germline. The CDR3 coding sequence is TGTGCCAGCAGCCCCTGGGTAGCGGGAGGTTCTTCCTACGAGCAGTACTTC. It translates to CASSPWVAGGSSYEQYF.

This chain links TRBV4-3 with TRBJ2-7, with 8 bases that match TRBD1. Germline V gene sequence: CDR1 LGHNA, CDR2 YSLEER. The CDR3 length is 15 residues. J lost 3 bases, V lost 3 bases, and 7 bases had no gene match. The CDR3 region has the DNA TGCGCCAGCAGCCAGTCCCTGGACAGGGTCTACGAGCAGTACTTC. It is translated as CASSQSLDRVYEQYF.

CDR3 nucleotide sequence: TGCGCCAGCAGCCAAGGTCCAGGGGGCGGAAACACCATATATTTT. This encodes CASSQGPGGGNTIYF. The V call is TRBV4-3, the J call TRBJ1-3; 8 nucleotides align to TRBD1. From germline, CDR1 is LGHNA and CDR2 YSLEER. V gave up 1 base and J gave up 4 bases; unmatched junction bases: 3. The CDR3 runs 15 residues.

This clone was found a few times. The chain couples TRBV7-9 to TRBJ2-7; possibly TRBD2 for D (5 bases). Trimming removed 1 base from V and 2 bases from J, with 6 bases in between. The CDR3 has 13 amino acids. CDR1 and CDR2 from the germline V gene are SEHNR and FQNEAQ (reference sequence). The CDR3 DNA sequence: TGTGCCAGCAGCTTAGGGGAGCCCTACGAGCAGTACTTC. This sequence encodes CASSLGEPYEQYF.

J is TRBJ2-2 and V is TRBV12-3 or TRBV12-4; no definite D call. Trimming shortened V by 6 bases and J by 7 bases, and 9 bases separated the two germline ends. CDR3 size: 12 residues. The CDR3 spells CASSIANGELFF. The CDR3 region has the DNA TGTGCCAGCAGCATAGCTAACGGGGAGCTGTTTTTT.

This rearrangement joins TRBV30 to TRBJ2-1; perhaps D is TRBD1 or TRBD2 (7 bases each). Between the trimmed V and J ends, which lost 4 bases and 5 bases, there was a span of 12 bases. Germline V gene lookup returns CDR1 GTSNPN and CDR2 SVGIG (reference sequence). The CDR3 runs to 13 residues. The CDR3 spells CAWISGGDNEQFF. CDR3 nucleotides: TGTGCCTGGATATCAGGGGGGGACAATGAGCAGTTCTTC. The variable domain in full, completed from reference TRBV30 and TRBJ2-1, reads SQTIHQWPATLVQPVGSPLSLECTVEGTSNPNLYWYRQAAGRGLQLLFYSVGIGQISSEVPQNLSASRPQDRQFILSSKKLLLSDSGFYLCAWISGGDNEQFFGPGTRLTVL.

The rearrangement links TRBV10-3 to TRBJ2-7; TRBD2 agrees at 15 bases. Trimming removed 2 bases from V and 0 bases from J; junction bases left unmatched: 8. This CDR3 comprises 19 residues. The V gene's germline CDR1 is ENHRY and CDR2 SYGVKD. CDR3 sequence (DNA): TGTGCCATCAGTGAGGGTGGGGGACTAGCGGGAGGAAGCTCCTACGAGCAGTACTTC. As protein: CAISEGGGLAGGSSYEQYF.

The chain carries TRBV7-9 and TRBJ2-1, with D unresolved. V was cut by 2 bases and J by 5 bases, with 10 bases left in between. This CDR3 region has 14 residues. From germline, CDR1 is SEHNR and CDR2 FQNEAQ (reference sequence). The CDR3 protein is CASSLQPDDNEQFF. The CDR3 region has the DNA TGTGCCAGCAGCTTACAACCAGACGACAATGAGCAGTTCTTC.

This rearrangement joins TRBV19 to TRBJ1-4, with D perhaps matching TRBD1 (5 bases). V was shortened by 6 bases and J by 7 bases, with 12 bases between the two germline ends. The germline V gene encodes CDR1 LNHDA and CDR2 SQIVND (reference sequence). CDR3 length equals 13 residues. The DNA of the CDR3 is TGTGCCAGTAGCCCCACGGGGGGTGAAAAACTGTTTTTT. This codes for CASSPTGGEKLFF.

The J gene is TRBJ1-3, the V gene TRBV6-6; the D gene is possibly TRBD1 (6 bases). CDR3 size: 15 residues. Between the trimmed V and J ends, which lost 7 bases and 0 bases, there was a span of 13 bases. Looked up from germline, CDR1 is MNHNY and CDR2 is SVGAGI (reference sequence). CDR3: CASTGAPISGNTIYF. The CDR3 region has the DNA TGTGCCAGCACGGGGGCCCCGATCTCTGGAAACACCATATATTTT.

V and J are TRBV5-4 and TRBJ2-5; D uncertain. Germline assignment: CDR1 SGHNT and CDR2 YYREEE (reference sequence). The CDR3 has 13 residues. The V gene lost 4 bases and the J gene lost 5 bases, with 12 bases spanning the gap. DNA for the CDR3: TGTGCCAGCAGCCTGTGGGGTTATGAGACCCAGTACTTC. This sequence encodes CASSLWGYETQYF.

V usage is TRBV3-1 (or the pseudogene TRBV3-2) and J usage is TRBJ2-7; a possible D gene is TRBD1 (6 bases). CDR3 size: 16 residues. V lost 1 base and J lost 3, with 16 bases in between. CDR1 LGHDT and CDR2 YNNKEL come from the germline V gene (reference sequence). The CDR3: CASSQGWGRQDYEQYF. The DNA for the CDR3 is TGTGCCAGCAGCCAAGGCTGGGGCAGACAGGACTACGAGCAGTACTTC.

This rearrangement joins TRBV27 to TRBJ2-7, with TRBD1 matching 7 bases. After removal of 5 bases from V and 1 base from J, the junction contained 14 bases not matched to a gene. The CDR3 loop spans 17 amino acids. Germline CDR1 MNHEY, CDR2 SMNVEV (reference sequence). The CDR3 coding sequence is TGTGCCAGCAGTCCGACCCCGGGACAGAGAGAATCCTACGAGCAGTACTTC. Translating it yields CASSPTPGQRESYEQYF.

This clone was observed a single time. This sequence joins TRBV7-9 and TRBJ2-7; 11 nucleotides agree with TRBD1. The CDR3 covers 15 residues. V lost 3 bases to trimming and J lost 3 bases; unmatched junction nucleotides: 4. The V gene's germline CDR1 is SEHNR and CDR2 FQNEAQ (reference sequence). The CDR3 spells CASSFPGTGGYEQYF. The CDR3 DNA follows: TGTGCCAGCAGCTTCCCCGGGACAGGGGGCTACGAGCAGTACTTC.

This clone appeared once. The V and J genes are TRBV7-2 and TRBJ2-2; 9 bases are a match to TRBD2. Germline-derived CDR1 and CDR2 are SGHTA and FQGNSA. This CDR3 is built from 18 residues. V shed 2 bases, J shed 2 bases, and the junction held 9 bases outside the gene matches. This CDR3 is CASSLIGLAGFNTGELFF. CDR3 nucleotides: TGTGCCAGCAGCTTAATAGGTCTAGCGGGATTTAACACCGGGGAGCTGTTTTTT.

V gene TRBV15 combines with J gene TRBJ1-1; no clear D. V gave up 1 base and J gave up 1 base, with 10 bases separating them. This CDR3 contains 15 residues. Per germline, CDR1 LNHNV and CDR2 YYDKDF (reference sequence). The CDR3 loop reads CATSRGKSGNTEAFF. In DNA form, the CDR3 reads TGTGCCACCAGCAGAGGTAAATCCGGGAACACTGAAGCTTTCTTT.

The rearrangement links TRBV29-1 to TRBJ1-1; 7 bases are a match to TRBD1. Germline V gene sequence: CDR1 SQVTM, CDR2 ANQGSEA. Trimming cost V 4 bases and J 4 bases; bases outside gene matches: 3. This CDR3 is 12 amino acids long. CDR3 nucleotides: TGCAGCGTTGTGACAGGGCGCACTGAAGCTTTCTTT. This gives the protein CSVVTGRTEAFF.

The chain is built from TRBV5-1 and TRBJ2-5, with D maybe TRBD2 (6 bases). This CDR3 comprises 13 residues. Germline V gene data show CDR1 as SGHRS and CDR2 as YFSETQ. V dropped 1 base and J dropped 5 bases, with 9 bases sitting between them. The DNA for the CDR3 is TGCGCCAGCAGCTTGTCGGGGGAGGAGACCCAGTACTTC. This encodes CASSLSGEETQYF.

This sequence joins TRBV20-1 and TRBJ1-1, with D hard to call. Trimming left V 3 bases short and J 1 base short, with 15 bases between. Germline V gene data show CDR1 as DFQATT and CDR2 as SNEGSKA (reference sequence). This CDR3 region has 15 residues. In DNA, the CDR3 is TGCAGTGCTAGTCGGGTTTGGGCCGAGAACACTGAAGCTTTCTTT. It is translated as CSASRVWAENTEAFF.

This chain links TRBV6-5 with TRBJ1-6; D is uncertain. CDR1 MNHEY and CDR2 SVGAGI come from the germline V gene. V was clipped by 6 bases and J by 18 bases, with 24 bases between them. The CDR3 is 14 amino acids. CDR3 DNA: TGTGCCAGCAGCGCGGAAGAGGGCGGACCTTCCCCCCACTTT. This sequence encodes CASSAEEGGPSPHF.

The chain recombines TRBV18 with TRBJ2-7; 10 positions agree with TRBD2. This CDR3 contains 21 residues. CDR1 KGHSH and CDR2 LQKENI come from the germline V gene. The ends lost 0 bases at V and 4 bases at J; junction bases unmatched: 21. The CDR3, as DNA: TGTGCCAGCTCACCACCGGGAGGAGCGGGAGGGCCTGGATGGAGGGAATACGAGCAGTACTTC. Encoded protein: CASSPPGGAGGPGWREYEQYF. The full variable domain, rest sourced from reference TRBV18 and TRBJ2-7, is NAGVMQNPRHLVRRRGQEARLRCSPMKGHSHVYWYRQLPEEGLKFMVYLQKENIIDESGMPKERFSAEFPKEGPSILRIQQVVRGDSAAYFCASSPPGGAGGPGWREYEQYFGPGTRLTVT.

This rearrangement joins TRBV12-3 or TRBV12-4 to TRBJ1-2; unclear D gene. V was shortened by 3 bases and J by 4 bases, with 9 bases between the two germline ends. This CDR3 is built from 13 residues. CDR3 sequence (DNA): TGTGCCAGCAGTTTGGCTCTGGCCTATGGCTACACCTTC. Encoded protein: CASSLALAYGYTF.

The rearrangement links TRBV4-3 to TRBJ2-2; no reliable D call. Germline CDR1 is LGHNA and CDR2 is YSLEER. The V end lost 0 bases, the J end lost 8 bases, and 13 bases lay between the germline ends. The length of the CDR3 is 15 residues. The CDR3 sequence: CASSQDLPPTGELFF. For the CDR3, the DNA is TGCGCCAGCAGCCAAGACCTCCCTCCCACGGGGGAGCTGTTTTTT.

This clone was seen once. The chain combines TRBV5-1 with TRBJ2-2, with 8 bases fitting TRBD1. CDR1 and CDR2 (germline): SGHRS, YFSETQ. J gave up 3 bases and V 1 base, and 14 bases lay outside the gene matches. The CDR3 totals 19 residues. The CDR3 region is CASSLWGQAASMDTGELFF. CDR3 nucleotide sequence: TGCGCCAGCAGCTTGTGGGGACAGGCCGCGTCAATGGACACCGGGGAGCTGTTTTTT.